This T cell receptor (beta chain) is from a study of early T cells in non-severe SARS-CoV-2 infection. Study background: Unsorted whole-blood RNA was sequenced in bulk, leaving chains unpaired.

V was pared by 0 bases and J by 1 base, with 13 bases between. Per the germline V gene, CDR1 is SGHKS and CDR2 is YYEKEE (reference sequence). This CDR3 region has 16 residues. Tagging with unique molecular identifiers was applied to individual cDNA molecules. TCRdb independently ran MiXCR on the 5' RACE reads; one entry per CDR3 protein. The table has nearly 60,000 distinct CDR3 sequences, approximately 12% seen once. This clonotype was seen at least ten times. The TCR originated in an adult who was a healthcare worker with PCR-confirmed SARS-CoV-2 infection or an uninfected control (not recorded which). What was sequenced was whole blood. The rearrangement uses TRBV5-5 and TRBJ1-2; D gene unclear. CDR3: CASSLDWTHDNYGYTF. The DNA for the CDR3 is TGTGCCAGCAGCTTGGATTGGACGCATGATAACTATGGCTACACCTTC.